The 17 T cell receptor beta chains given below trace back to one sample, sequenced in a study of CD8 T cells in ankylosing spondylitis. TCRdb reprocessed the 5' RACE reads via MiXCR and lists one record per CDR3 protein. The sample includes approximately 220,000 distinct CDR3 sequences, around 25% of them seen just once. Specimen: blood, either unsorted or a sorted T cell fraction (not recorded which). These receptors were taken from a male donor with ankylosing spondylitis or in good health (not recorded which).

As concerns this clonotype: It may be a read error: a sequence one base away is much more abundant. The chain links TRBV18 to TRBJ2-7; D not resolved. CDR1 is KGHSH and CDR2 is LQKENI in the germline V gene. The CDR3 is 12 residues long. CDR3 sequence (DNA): TGTACCAGCTCTGATAGCTCCTACGAGCAGTACTTC. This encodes CTSSDSSYEQYF.

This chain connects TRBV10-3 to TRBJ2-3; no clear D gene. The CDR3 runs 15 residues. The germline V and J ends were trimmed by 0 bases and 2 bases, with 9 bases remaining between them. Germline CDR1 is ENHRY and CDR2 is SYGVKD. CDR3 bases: TGTGCCATCAGTGAGTCGCGACTGAACACAGATACGCAGTATTTT. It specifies CAISESRLNTDTQYF.

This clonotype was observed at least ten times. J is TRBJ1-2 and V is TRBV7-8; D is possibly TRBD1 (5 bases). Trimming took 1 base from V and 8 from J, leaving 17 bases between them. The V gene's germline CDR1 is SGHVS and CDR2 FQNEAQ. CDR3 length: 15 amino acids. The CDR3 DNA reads TGTGCCAGCAGCTTAGACAGGAACCCCGCGATGGGCTACACCTTC. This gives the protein CASSLDRNPAMGYTF.

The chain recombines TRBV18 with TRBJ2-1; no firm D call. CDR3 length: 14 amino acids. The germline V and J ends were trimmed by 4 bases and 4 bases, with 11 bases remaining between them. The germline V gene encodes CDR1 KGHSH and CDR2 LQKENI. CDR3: CASSLSRLYNEQFF. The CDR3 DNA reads TGTGCCAGCTCACTATCGCGTTTGTACAATGAGCAGTTCTTC.

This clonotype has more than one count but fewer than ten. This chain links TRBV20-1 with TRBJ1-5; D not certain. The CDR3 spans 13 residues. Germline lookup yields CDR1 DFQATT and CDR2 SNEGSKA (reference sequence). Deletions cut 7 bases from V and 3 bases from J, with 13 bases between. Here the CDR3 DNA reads TGCAGTGTTAGGGTCCTTAACAATCAGCCCCAGCATTTT. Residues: CSVRVLNNQPQHF.

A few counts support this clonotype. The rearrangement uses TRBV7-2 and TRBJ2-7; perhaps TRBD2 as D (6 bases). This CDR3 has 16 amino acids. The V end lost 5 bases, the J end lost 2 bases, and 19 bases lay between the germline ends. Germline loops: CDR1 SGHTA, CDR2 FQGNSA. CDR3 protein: CASSLRMGGLTYEQYF. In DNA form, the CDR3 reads TGTGCCAGCAGCCTTAGAATGGGGGGTCTGACCTACGAGCAGTACTTC.

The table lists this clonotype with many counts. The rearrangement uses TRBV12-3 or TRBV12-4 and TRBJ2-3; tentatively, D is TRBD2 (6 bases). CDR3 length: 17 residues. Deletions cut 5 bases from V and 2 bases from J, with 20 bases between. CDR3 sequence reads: CASSPLSEGEFTDTQYF. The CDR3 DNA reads TGTGCCAGCAGTCCCCTTTCGGAGGGCGAGTTCACAGATACGCAGTATTTT.

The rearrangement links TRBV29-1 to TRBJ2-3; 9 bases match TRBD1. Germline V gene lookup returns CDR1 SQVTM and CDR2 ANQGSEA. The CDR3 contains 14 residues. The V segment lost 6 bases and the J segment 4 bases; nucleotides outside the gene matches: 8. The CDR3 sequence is CSVCRDRDADTQYF. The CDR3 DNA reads TGCAGCGTGTGCCGGGACAGGGATGCAGATACGCAGTATTTT.

The CDR3 coding sequence is TGCAGTGCCCAGAGGGGGGCTCGGGGCTACGAGCAGTACTTC. Translated: CSAQRGARGYEQYF. The rearrangement joins TRBV20-1 to TRBJ2-7, with D perhaps given as TRBD1 or TRBD2 (6 bases each). The CDR3 contains 14 residues. The V end was cut by 6 bases, the J end by 3 bases, with 18 bases between. The V gene's germline CDR1 is DFQATT and CDR2 SNEGSKA (reference sequence).

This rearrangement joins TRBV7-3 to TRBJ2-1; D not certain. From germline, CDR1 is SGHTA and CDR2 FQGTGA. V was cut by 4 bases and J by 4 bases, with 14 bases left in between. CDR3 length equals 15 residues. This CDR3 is CASSWSRADYNEQFF. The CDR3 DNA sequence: TGTGCCAGCAGCTGGTCACGAGCTGATTACAATGAGCAGTTCTTC.

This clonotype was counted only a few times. CDR3 sequence reads: CSARDQVRGVYEQYF. DNA of the CDR3: TGCAGTGCTAGAGATCAGGTTAGGGGAGTCTACGAGCAGTACTTC. This chain links TRBV20-1 with TRBJ2-7; D is tentatively TRBD1 or TRBD2 (5 bases each). Trimming took 0 bases from V and 3 from J, leaving 15 bases between them. The germline gives CDR1 DFQATT, CDR2 SNEGSKA (reference sequence). The CDR3 is 15 residues long.

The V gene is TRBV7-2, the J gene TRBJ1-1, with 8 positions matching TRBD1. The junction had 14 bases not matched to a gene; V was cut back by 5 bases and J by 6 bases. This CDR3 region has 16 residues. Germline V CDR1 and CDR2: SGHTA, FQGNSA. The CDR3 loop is CASSADRGLPGAEAFF. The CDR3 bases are TGTGCCAGCAGCGCAGACAGGGGCCTACCGGGAGCTGAAGCTTTCTTT.

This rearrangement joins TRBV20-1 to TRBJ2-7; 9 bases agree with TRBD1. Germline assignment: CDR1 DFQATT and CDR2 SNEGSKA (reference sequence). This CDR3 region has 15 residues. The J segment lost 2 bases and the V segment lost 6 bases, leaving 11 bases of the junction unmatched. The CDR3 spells CSAGDRDRATYEQYF. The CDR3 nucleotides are TGCAGTGCGGGGGACCGGGACAGGGCAACCTACGAGCAGTACTTC.

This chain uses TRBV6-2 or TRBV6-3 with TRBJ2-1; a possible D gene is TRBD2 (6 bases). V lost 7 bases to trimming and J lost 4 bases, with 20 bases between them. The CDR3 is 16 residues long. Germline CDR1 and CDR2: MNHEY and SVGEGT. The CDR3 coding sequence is TGTGCCAGCACCCCACTTGGGGGAGGACTGTACAATGAGCAGTTCTTC. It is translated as CASTPLGGGLYNEQFF.

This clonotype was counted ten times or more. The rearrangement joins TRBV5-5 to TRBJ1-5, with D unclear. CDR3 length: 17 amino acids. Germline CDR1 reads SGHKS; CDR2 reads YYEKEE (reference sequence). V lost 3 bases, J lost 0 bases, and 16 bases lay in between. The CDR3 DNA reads TGTGCCAGCAGCTCCACCGGGGATCGGGGTAGCAATCAGCCCCAGCATTTT. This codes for CASSSTGDRGSNQPQHF. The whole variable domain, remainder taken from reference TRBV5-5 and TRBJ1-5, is DAGVTQSPTHLIKTRGQQVTLRCSPISGHKSVSWYQQVLGQGPQFIFQYYEKEERGRGNFPDRFSARQFPNYSSELNVNALLLGDSALYLCASSSTGDRGSNQPQHFGDGTRLSIL.

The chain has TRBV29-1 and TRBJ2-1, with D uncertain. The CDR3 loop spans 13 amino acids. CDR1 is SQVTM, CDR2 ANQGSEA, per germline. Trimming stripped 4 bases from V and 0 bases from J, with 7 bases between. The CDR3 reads CSVVPLSYNEQFF. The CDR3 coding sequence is TGCAGCGTTGTCCCGCTCTCCTACAATGAGCAGTTCTTC.

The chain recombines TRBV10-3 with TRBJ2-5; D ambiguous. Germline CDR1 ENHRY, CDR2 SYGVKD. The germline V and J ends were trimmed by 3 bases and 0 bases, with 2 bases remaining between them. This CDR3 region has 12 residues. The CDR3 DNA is TGTGCCATCAGTGACAACCAAGAGACCCAGTACTTC. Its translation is CAISDNQETQYF.